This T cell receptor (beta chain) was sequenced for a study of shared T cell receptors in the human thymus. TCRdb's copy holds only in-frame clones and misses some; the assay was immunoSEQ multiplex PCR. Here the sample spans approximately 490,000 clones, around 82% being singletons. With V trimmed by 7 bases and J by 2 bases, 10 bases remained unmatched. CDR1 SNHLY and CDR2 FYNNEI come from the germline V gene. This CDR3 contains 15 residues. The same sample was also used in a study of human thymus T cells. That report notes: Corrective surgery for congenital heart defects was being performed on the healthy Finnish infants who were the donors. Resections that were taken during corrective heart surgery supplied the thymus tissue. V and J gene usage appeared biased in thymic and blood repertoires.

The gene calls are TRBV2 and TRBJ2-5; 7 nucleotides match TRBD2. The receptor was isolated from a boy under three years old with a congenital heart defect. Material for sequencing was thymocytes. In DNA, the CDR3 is TGTGCCAGCACCCTGACTAGCACGAAGCAAGAGACCCAGTACTTC. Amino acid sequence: CASTLTSTKQETQYF.